Below, 4 T cell receptor beta chains from the same sample are listed, as sequenced in a study of blood T cell repertoires in COVID-19. Here immunoSEQ multiplex PCR was the method, and the copy in TCRdb shows in-frame clones only, minus some. Of approximately 140,000 clones detected, 88% appear once; the ten largest clones hold over 2%. Source material: peripheral blood. These receptors were collected from a human donor in a cohort sampled during active COVID-19.

This chain links TRBV11-2 with TRBJ2-3; D is uncertain. This CDR3 contains 14 residues. V was cut by 5 bases and J by 2 bases, with 11 bases left in between. Germline lookup yields CDR1 SGHAT and CDR2 FQNNGV. The CDR3 DNA reads TGTGCCAGCAGCACCCGTCTAACCACAGATACGCAGTATTTT. Translated: CASSTRLTTDTQYF. The full variable domain, in which reference TRBV11-2 and TRBJ2-3 provide the parts outside the CDR3, is EAGVAQSPRYKIIEKRQSVAFWCNPISGHATLYWYQQILGQGPKLLIQFQNNGVVDDSQLPKDRFSAERLKGVDSTLKIQPAKLEDSAVYLCASSTRLTTDTQYFGPGTRLTVL.

V is TRBV6-5 and J is TRBJ1-2, with D perhaps matching TRBD1 (5 bases). Trimming pared 9 bases from V and 0 bases from J, leaving 11 bases between. The CDR3 is 13 residues long. Germline CDR1 reads MNHEY; CDR2 reads SVGAGI. In nucleotides, the CDR3 is TGTGCCAGGCGGGACCTAGCTAACTATGGCTACACCTTC. This gives the protein CARRDLANYGYTF.

V and J are TRBV18 and TRBJ2-3; 7 nucleotides align to TRBD1. The CDR3 runs to 13 residues. Germline V CDR1 and CDR2: KGHSH, LQKENI. The junction had 3 bases not matched to a gene; V was cut back by 8 bases and J by 1 base. The CDR3 DNA reads as TGTGCCAGCACTGACAGGGGCACAGATACGCAGTATTTT. Its protein product is CASTDRGTDTQYF.

The chain recombines TRBV2 with TRBJ2-4, with D possibly being TRBD2 (5 bases). The germline V gene encodes CDR1 SNHLY and CDR2 FYNNEI. Trimming took off 6 bases at V and 8 bases at J, with 17 bases between the two ends. The CDR3 has 14 amino acids. Here the CDR3 DNA reads TGTGCCAGCAGCCGGGTCACTAGTAGGTACATTCAGTACTTC. Its translation: CASSRVTSRYIQYF.